This T cell receptor (beta chain) came from a study of radiation and T cells in renal cell carcinoma. The assay was immunoSEQ multiplex PCR, and TCRdb's table has in-frame clones only and misses some. This sample yields about 73,000 clones, of which roughly 80% are seen a single time; more than 2% belongs to the top ten. The CDR3 runs to 14 residues. V dropped 0 bases and J dropped 3 bases, with 7 bases sitting between them. CDR1 is SGDLS and CDR2 is YYNGEE in the germline V gene. Whole-study findings and limits: From baseline, blood top tumor clonotypes peaked at 2 weeks post-radiation. No pretreatment tumor biopsies were available for baseline clonotypes.

The time point is: blood 4 weeks post-SBRT, at nephrectomy. As for treatment: 15 Gy SBRT to primary tumor, nephrectomy 4 weeks later. Nephrectomy followed 15 Gy stereotactic body radiation by 4 weeks. Blood was sampled at baseline, 2 weeks and 4 weeks after SBRT. With regard to this clone: Antigen specificity is unknown.

This TCR was sampled from a woman aged 55 to 70 with renal cell carcinoma. This chain links TRBV9 with TRBJ1-3; perhaps TRBD1 as D (5 bases). The sequencing used blood, collected from a patient whose treatment included radiotherapy and nephrectomy. CDR3 residues: CASSVAGYGNTIYF. In DNA, the CDR3 is TGTGCCAGCAGCGTAGCAGGGTATGGAAACACCATATATTTT.